This T cell receptor beta chain is drawn from a study of shared clonotypes between healthy human individuals. Sequencing used immunoSEQ multiplex PCR; TCRdb keeps in-frame clones, though not all of them. The data show roughly 680,000 clones, 72% seen once. The healthy adult donors were HIV-negative and reported no recent acute infections or vaccinations. With 5 bases removed from V and 3 bases from J, the gap between germline ends came to 9 bases. Germline V gene sequence: CDR1 SGHNT, CDR2 YENEEA. This CDR3 region has 13 residues. This chain joins TRBV11-3 and TRBJ2-3; D is undetermined. The source is a woman aged 30 to 39 in good health. The sample consisted of memory CD4+ T cells sorted from blood. As for subset: CD45RA-negative fraction. Written as DNA, the CDR3 is TGTGCCAGCAGCACGTCTAGGACAGATACGCAGTATTTT. It specifies CASSTSRTDTQYF.